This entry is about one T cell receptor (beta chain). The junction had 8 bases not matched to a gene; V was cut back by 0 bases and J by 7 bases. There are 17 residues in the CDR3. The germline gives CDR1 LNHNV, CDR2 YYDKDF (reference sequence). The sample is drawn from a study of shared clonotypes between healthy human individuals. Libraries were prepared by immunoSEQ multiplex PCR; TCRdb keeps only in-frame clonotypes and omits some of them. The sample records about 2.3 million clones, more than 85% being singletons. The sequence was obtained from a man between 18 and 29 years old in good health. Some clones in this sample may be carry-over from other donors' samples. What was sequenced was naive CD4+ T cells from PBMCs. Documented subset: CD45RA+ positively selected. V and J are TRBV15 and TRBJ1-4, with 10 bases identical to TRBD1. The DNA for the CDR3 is TGTGCCACCAGCAGAGATCGGGGCCGGGACAGGGGTGAAAAACTGTTTTTT. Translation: CATSRDRGRDRGEKLFF.